The sequence of this T cell receptor (beta chain) was determined in a study of blood T cell repertoires in COVID-19. The overall study: The cDNA or gDNA used as material had been derived from T cells, B-cell-depleted T cells, or PBMCs.

Across about two dozen US areas, participants ranged in age from roughly 18 to 95 years. CDR3 length equals 15 residues. CDR1 and CDR2 (germline): KGHSH, LQKENI. J lost 3 bases, V lost 3 bases, and 6 bases had no gene match. Some clones are missing from TCRdb's copy, which holds only in-frame ones; the method was immunoSEQ multiplex PCR. Counted here are 200,000 or so clones, about 85% occurring once; the ten biggest clones make up 10% to 11%. This receptor was identified in a man aged 30 to 39 who had recovered from COVID-19. V is TRBV18 and J is TRBJ2-7; 9 positions agree with TRBD1. Specimen: PBMCs or T cells enriched from blood (not recorded which). CDR3 in amino acids: CASSPGGQGIYEQYF. The CDR3 region has the DNA TGTGCCAGCTCACCCGGGGGACAGGGCATCTACGAGCAGTACTTC.